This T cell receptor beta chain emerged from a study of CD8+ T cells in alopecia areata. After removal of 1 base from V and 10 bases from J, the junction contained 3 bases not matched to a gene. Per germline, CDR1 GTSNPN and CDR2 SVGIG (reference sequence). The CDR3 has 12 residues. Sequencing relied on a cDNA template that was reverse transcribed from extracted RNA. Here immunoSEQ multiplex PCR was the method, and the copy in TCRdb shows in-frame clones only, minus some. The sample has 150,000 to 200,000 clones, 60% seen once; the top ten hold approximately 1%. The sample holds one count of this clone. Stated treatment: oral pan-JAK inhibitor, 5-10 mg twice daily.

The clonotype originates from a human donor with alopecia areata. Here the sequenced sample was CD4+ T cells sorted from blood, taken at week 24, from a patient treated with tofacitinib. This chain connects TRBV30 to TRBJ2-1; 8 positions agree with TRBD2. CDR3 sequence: CAWSGAGAEQFF. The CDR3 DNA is TGTGCCTGGAGTGGAGCGGGGGCCGAGCAGTTCTTC.